The present entry profiles one TCR beta chain with its context. Its target antigen remains unknown. No clone much larger than this one lies a single base away; base qualities are absent. The data stem from a study of cytomegalovirus exposure and HLA in healthy donors (dated by TCRdb to the late 2010s). Looking at the study overall: An earlier analysis of approximately 600 of the donors reported approximately 270 Gb of sequence data and around 120 million unique TCR beta sequences from 150 million to 200 million T cells. Around 330 gigabases of sequencing data and 91 million or so unique TCR sequences made up an early release that covered several hundred HLA-typed donors. The genetic ancestry cluster associated with self-reported Caucasian donors included around four fifths of the 398 genotyped donors. The study was designed to test whether signatures of past pathogen exposure could be identified by cataloging public T cell receptors. The study used immunosequencing to profile the T cell repertoires of more than 650 subjects and linked those repertoires to cytomegalovirus serostatus. Besides the first cohort of roughly 640 subjects, a separate validation cohort made up of 90 to 150 different subjects was used. To predict cytomegalovirus infection status, the study combined high-throughput TCR immunosequencing, statistical association of individual TCRs with disease status, and machine learning. To study patterns of TCR occurrence, a later analysis re-analyzed previously published TCR beta repertoires from 666 donors and added high-resolution HLA genotyping. Rather than drawing on any new phenotypic data, the later analysis identified candidate immune exposures from TCR beta sequences and the way those sequences occurred across donors. An earlier analysis of 450 to 750 of the donors used high-throughput TCR beta sequencing to judge whether each TCR beta V gene segment behaved as functional or pseudogenic. Alongside the repertoire data, information on donor age, sex, ethnicity and CMV serostatus was compiled. A later genetic analysis used genome-wide SNP genotypes for about 65% of the roughly 700 donors, treating that subset as a discovery cohort. Every repertoire in the discovery cohort had been generated on one and the same sequencing platform. HLA typing included class I and class II loci at four-digit resolution. The number of donors typed differed by locus, with 629-630 for A, B, C, DRB1 and DQB1, around 500 for DQA1, some 570 for DPA1, and some 450 for DPB1. Because of strong linkage in the cohort, five DR-DQ haplotypes were treated as single units for association and clustering. Across roughly 420 genotyped donors of the cohort, an average of approximately 200,000 unique TCR beta nucleotide sequences per donor were sequenced, and around 20% of those sequences were non-productive. What the authors observed across the whole study: According to a later genetic analysis, donors in an Asian-associated ancestry cluster had fewer N-insertions in productive TCRs than the approximately 700-donor mean. Several of the top co-occurrence clusters appeared to be linked to parvovirus B19, influenza, CMV and Epstein-Barr virus, according to a later analysis. While some public TCRs were present in many individuals, most TCR sequences turned up only very rarely across donors. An earlier analysis of around 600 of the donors showed that most TCR beta V segments appeared in productive rearrangements either about 87% or about 30% of the time, which broadly matched IMGT annotations. A later analysis associated around 16,000 TCR beta sequences with specific HLA alleles at a false discovery rate of 0.05. A later analysis found that most CMV-associated TCR beta chains appeared HLA-restricted, with HLA associations seemingly driven largely by CMV exposure. In a later analysis, HLA-associated TCR beta chains showed more clonal expansion and lower generation probabilities than non-associated chains that were equally common. Correlated functional status among segregating V segments might be attributable to linkage disequilibrium, but an unknown experimental factor could not be ruled out. Only TCR beta chains were sequenced in this cohort, and the absence of alpha or paired-chain data limited detectable features. The study listed 150 to 200 TCR beta chains as associated with cytomegalovirus. Because HLA typing was unavailable for some donors at each locus, only the typed subset was used in association tests. In vitro tests confirmed that a few of the cytomegalovirus-associated TCR beta chains recognize cytomegalovirus antigens. A further reported finding was that TCR beta sequences accurately predicted the HLA-A and HLA-B alleles for most subjects in the first cohort. Sequencing depth was assumed to be roughly uniform across donors in the presence/absence analyses, though that assumption may not hold. Because counts were too low, roughly 18 rarely observed V segments, including chromosome 9 orphons, were left out of the earlier analysis of a few hundred of the donors. The authors suggested that the approach could potentially be extended to other disease states and immunological phenotypes. The classifier was reported to diagnose cytomegalovirus status with high specificity and sensitivity in both the original and validation cohorts. The sequencing pipeline was judged likely to have produced a cluster of highly shared sequence variants as a technical artifact. Immune exposure information for the cohort was limited to CMV serostatus. In a later genetic analysis, a missense DCLRE1C variant was associated with V-gene and J-gene trimming of TCR beta chains, and the association was replicated in an independent cohort. Assigning TCR associations to individual alleles was difficult when HLA alleles, especially DR and DQ, strongly co-occurred. In a later analysis, TCR association rates were found to vary across HLA loci, with the most associated TCRs seen for DRB1 alleles and the fewest for HLA-C alleles. Because the 87-base-pair reads could not distinguish some IMGT-functional V segments, including TRBV6-2 and TRBV6-3, those segments were excluded.

The library was produced with the immunoSEQ multiplex PCR assay. The multiplex PCR relied on a mix of 60 forward primers for TCR Vbeta segments and 13 reverse primers for TCR Jbeta segments. A multiplex PCR assay on genomic DNA amplified the CDR3 region of rearranged TCR beta genes. The amplified TCR beta libraries were sequenced on the Illumina HiSeq System as 87-base-pair reads. Per the authors' processing: A later analysis counted 65 million to 90 million unique TCR beta chains across the 700 or so repertoires, and roughly 9.9 million of these chains were shared by at least two donors. To remove PCR and sequencing errors, raw reads were error-corrected and collapsed into unique sequences using a nearest-neighbor algorithm that merged closely related sequences. To assign V, D and J gene segments, CDR3 sequences were aligned to IMGT reference sequences. For a sequence to be retained, a match of at least six nucleotides was required to both a V gene segment and a J gene segment. A rearrangement counted as productive if the CDR3 had no stop codons and remained in frame with V and J, and every other rearrangement counted as non-productive. Following IMGT convention, CDR3 was defined as the stretch from the second conserved V-encoded cysteine up to the conserved J-encoded phenylalanine. Sequences without an unambiguous match to a single V gene segment were excluded from the earlier analysis of 587 of the donors. An earlier analysis of 500 to 700 of the donors classified V segments as functional when productive rearrangements were above 56.7% and as segregating when the standard deviation between donors was above 5%. A statistical classification framework was built to diagnose cytomegalovirus status from the catalog of TCR beta chain sequences. A later analysis assigned V and J genes by comparing TCR nucleotide sequences with IMGT/GENE-DB human TR gene sequences. The TCRdist pipeline was used in a later analysis to assign CDR3 sequences and most-parsimonious VDJ recombination scenarios. In a later analysis, every TCR beta chain was defined by the combination of its CDR3 amino acid sequence and its V-gene family, and reads without a unique V-gene family were dropped. A later analysis removed several hundred highly shared, low-generation-probability nucleotide sequences to deal with suspected cross-contamination and a sequencing artifact. In a later analysis, a clonal expansion index was calculated for each public chain from normalized within-repertoire ranks of inferred template counts. A later analysis computed generation probabilities with a VDJ recombination model fitted to out-of-frame rearrangements, and checked the results against IGoR. A later analysis scored TCR-TCR, TCR-HLA and TCR-CMV co-occurrence with hypergeometric tests, applying a repertoire-size bias correction to TCR pairs. In a later analysis, false discovery rates were estimated by permuting HLA or CMV assignments 20 times. In a later analysis, co-occurring TCRs were grouped using DBSCAN, and TCRdist sequence similarity was added for clustering within HLA-allele-positive subsets. Repertoires with fewer than 30,000 or more than 120,000 public chains were left out of co-occurrence clustering, as were a handful of repertoires with anomalous nucleotide sharing. TCRdb mirrors the immuneACCESS table, restricted to in-frame sequences. Some clones are absent from its copies; in checked studies, under half trace to an unresolved V gene, and the reason for the others is unknown. That table is the source of V, J and clone size, and D and trimming were worked out from the DNA. A total of about 170,000 clones appear in this sample, 65% to 75% of them only once. The top ten clones comprise 1.5% of the sample.

The germline V gene supplies CDR1 MNHEY and CDR2 SVGAGI. Deletion took 8 bases off V and 1 base off J, with a span of 11 bases between the germline ends. The CDR3 runs 13 amino acids, cysteine and phenylalanine included. The read is trimmed to its CDR3 DNA, 39 bases read in frame from base 1. In total, 630 or so healthy bone marrow donors made up the cohort. All cohort members were sampled while nominally healthy, although unrecorded immune exposures were likely present. The donor was CMV seronegative and was included in the group of a few hundred seronegative cohort members. Each donor provided a peripheral blood sample, and peripheral blood mononuclear cells were used for TCR beta sequencing. The Qiagen DNeasy Blood Extraction Kit was used to extract genomic DNA from the blood cell samples.

The sequence derives from a girl under 18 in good health and CMV-seronegative. The chain is encoded by TRBV6-5 joined to TRBJ1-1; the D gene cannot be resolved reliably. Material: PBMCs. The DNA sequence is given as TGTGCCAGCCGGAGAATGGGGAACACTGAAGCTTTCTTT. The resulting protein is CASRRMGNTEAFF.